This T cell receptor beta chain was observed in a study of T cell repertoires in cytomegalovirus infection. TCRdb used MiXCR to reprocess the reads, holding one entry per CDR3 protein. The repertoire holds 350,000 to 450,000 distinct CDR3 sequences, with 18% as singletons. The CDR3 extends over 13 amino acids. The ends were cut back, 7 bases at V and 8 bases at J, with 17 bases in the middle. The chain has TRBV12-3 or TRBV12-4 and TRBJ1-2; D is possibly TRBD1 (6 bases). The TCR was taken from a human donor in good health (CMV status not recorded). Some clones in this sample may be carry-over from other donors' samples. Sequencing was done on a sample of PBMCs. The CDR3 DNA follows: TGTGCCAGCACCCCTAGCGGGGGGCTCGGCTACACCTTC. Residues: CASTPSGGLGYTF.